The rows below give T cell receptor beta chains drawn from one sample of a study of T cell responses to AZD1222 COVID-19 vaccine. Sequenced by immunoSEQ multiplex PCR; TCRdb stores in-frame clones only, minus some. The top ten clones hold 18% of a sample with 150,000 to 160,000 clones, over 85% of them seen once. The starting material was peripheral blood, obtained on day 0 of AZD1222 vaccination. The receptors were gathered from an adult in good health. CDR3s include the opening cysteine and the closing phenylalanine or tryptophan. A D gene is named only where the DNA matches it firmly.

>TRBV28|TRBJ1-2|.
CASSLEPANYGYTF
>TRBV28|TRBJ2-7|TRBD2
CASLRGGRGEQYF
>TRBV7-9|TRBJ1-6|.
CASSSNQVSPLHF
>TRBV9|TRBJ1-1|.
CASSQGLNTEAFF
>TRBV6-5|TRBJ1-6|.
CAYSPDSNSPLHF
>TRBV18|TRBJ1-2|.
CASSSTVKDGYTF
>TRBV27|TRBJ2-6|.
CASSPYRSGANVLTF
>TRBV28|TRBJ2-2|TRBD1
CASSLRGTGSGELFF
>TRBV5-1|TRBJ1-1|TRBD1
CASSWPPGQGGTEAFF
>TRBV19|TRBJ2-1|TRBD1
CASSIGGTGNEQFF
>TRBV7-2|TRBJ1-1|TRBD1
CASSADRAGTEAFF
>TRBV19|TRBJ2-2|.
CASNRQSRPGELFF
>TRBV6-5|TRBJ1-1|.
CASSYSGVNTEAFF
>TRBV10-3|TRBJ2-1|TRBD2
CAIGLAGGNEQFF
>TRBV10-3|TRBJ1-1|.
CAITGQRNTEAFF
>TRBV12-5|TRBJ2-5|.
CASGLYAVETQYF
>TRBV11-3|TRBJ1-2|TRBD1
CASSLRNPQGVWCRYTF
>TRBV28|TRBJ1-2|.
CASSFGALANYGYTF
>TRBV7-9|TRBJ1-2|.
CASSQLQGQASDYGYTF
>TRBV5-4|TRBJ1-3|.
CASSLDGGAGNTIYF
>TRBV9|TRBJ2-1|.
CASGPLSLGQEQFF
>TRBV7-9|TRBJ2-2|TRBD2
CASSLELAPNTGELFF
>TRBV4-1|TRBJ1-1|TRBD1
CASSHDDRVGAAFF
>TRBV9|TRBJ2-1|.
CASSLRSKSSYNEQFF
>TRBV5-1|TRBJ1-5|.
CASSSFPDQPQHF
>TRBV7-9|TRBJ2-5|TRBD1
CASSRSGGTGLETQYF
>TRBV6-5|TRBJ1-3|.
CASSDPFSGNTIYF
>TRBV7-8|TRBJ1-3|.
CASSLDLANTIYF
>TRBV5-1|TRBJ1-2|.
CASSPYRESMEGYTF
>TRBV12-3/TRBV12-4|TRBJ2-7|TRBD2
CASSSSGYEQYF
>TRBV7-9|TRBJ1-1|.
CASSPNRALNTEAFF
>TRBV6-2/TRBV6-3|TRBJ2-3|TRBD1
CASSYSPGQGSSDTQYF
>TRBV5-5|TRBJ2-7|.
CASSWVASGTSSYEQYF